This T cell receptor beta chain is from a study of T-cell reconstitution after alpha-beta-depleted transplantation in children. Preparing the TCRbeta library involved the use of unique molecular identifiers. A single record per CDR3 protein comes from TCRdb applying MiXCR to the PCR reads. The data show about 580,000 distinct CDR3 sequences, 20% to 25% seen once. This clonotype was observed at least ten times. Antigen specificity is unknown. Findings of the study overall: It was reported that alpha-beta T cells came from several hundred expanded graft clones (about two months after transplant).

The length of the CDR3 is 15 residues. V lost 2 bases and J 1 base, leaving 11 bases between the germline ends. CDR1 and CDR2 from the germline V gene are MNHEY and SVGAGI. The starting material was PBMCs, mostly from graft donor cells, obtained 360 days after TCRalphabeta/CD19-depleted stem cell transplant. The rearrangement links TRBV6-5 to TRBJ1-1; D possibly corresponds to TRBD1 (6 bases). The sequence came from a boy in the first two years of life who had a stem cell transplant for acute myeloid leukemia, so the T cells may come from the graft donor. This CDR3 is CASSYSTGTNTEAFF. CDR3 nucleotide sequence: TGTGCCAGCAGTTACAGTACAGGGACGAACACTGAAGCTTTCTTT.